These T cell receptor beta chains were read from a single sample in a study of blood T cells in healthy people across ages. From the 5' RACE reads, TCRdb called clonotypes with MiXCR, one entry per CDR3 protein. The sample includes about a million distinct CDR3 sequences, around two fifths of them seen just once. The sample consisted of blood. The receptors come from a man younger than 30 in good health. The CDR3 runs from the conserved cysteine through the conserved F or W. The D gene is left open where the match is weak. Size is stated for part of the rows, as once, few or many counts, or as a class when the clone is expanded.

D	size	V	J	DNA	CDR3
TRBD2	few	TRBV29-1	TRBJ2-3	TGCAGCGTTGGTCGACTAGCAACCGATACGCAGTATTTT	CSVGRLATDTQYF
TRBD2	.	TRBV7-2	TRBJ2-1	TGTGCCAGCAGCGCGAGACTAGCGATACCCTTTTACAATGAGCAGTTCTTC	CASSARLAIPFYNEQFF
.	few	TRBV7-2	TRBJ2-3	TGTGCCAGCAGCTCCATGGAACTAGCAGCAGATACGCAGTATTTT	CASSSMELAADTQYF
.	few	TRBV27	TRBJ1-6	TGTGCCAGCAGCCTCAGCGCCTCCTATAATTCACCCCTCCACTTT	CASSLSASYNSPLHF
.	.	TRBV7-6	TRBJ2-1	TGTGCCAGCAGCTTAGTCGGCCGCGTATCCTACAATGAGCAGTTCTTC	CASSLVGRVSYNEQFF
.	many	TRBV7-2	TRBJ1-2	TGTGCCAGCAGCTCGGGGCTGTTCAGGGTGGACTATGGCTACACCTTC	CASSSGLFRVDYGYTF
.	.	TRBV7-3	TRBJ2-3	TGTGCCAGCAGCTTAACGGTCACGAGGGACACAGATACGCAGTATTTT	CASSLTVTRDTDTQYF
TRBD1	few	TRBV20-1	TRBJ2-3	TGCAGTGCTAGTGGTGCGGGACAGGGGGTAGATACGCAGTATTTT	CSASGAGQGVDTQYF
.	few	TRBV7-3	TRBJ1-2	TGTGCCAGCAGCTTATCGGCCAGGGGCTATGGCTACACCTTC	CASSLSARGYGYTF
.	few	TRBV5-1	TRBJ2-1	TGCGCCAGCAGCATACCACTAGAAGGAAATGAGCAGTTCTTC	CASSIPLEGNEQFF
.	.	TRBV11-1	TRBJ2-3	TGTGCCAGCAGCACTAGCCGTGGCACAGATACGCAGTATTTT	CASSTSRGTDTQYF
.	.	TRBV6-5	TRBJ1-1	TGTGCCAGCAGTTACTCGAGGGGCCGGGGGAACACTGAAGCTTTCTTT	CASSYSRGRGNTEAFF
.	once	TRBV20-1	TRBJ1-2	TGCAGTGCCCCCTCCGAGCTTGGGTATGGCTACACCTTC	CSAPSELGYGYTF
TRBD1	.	TRBV25-1	TRBJ1-3	TGTGCCAGCAGTGACCCAAGGGGGCTGGAGGGAAACACCATATATTTT	CASSDPRGLEGNTIYF
TRBD1	.	TRBV10-3	TRBJ1-6	TGTGCCATCAGGGGACAGGGGGGTGAATCACCCCTCCACTTT	CAIRGQGGESPLHF
TRBD2	few	TRBV10-3	TRBJ2-1	TGTGCCATCAGTCCCGGGACTAGCGCCAATGAGCAGTTCTTC	CAISPGTSANEQFF
TRBD1	.	TRBV20-1	TRBJ1-1	TGCAGTGCTGTCTTCGACAGGGACACTGAAGCTTTCTTT	CSAVFDRDTEAFF